Given below is one T cell receptor (beta chain) in context. This clonotype was detected a few times. This receptor's antigen is unknown. Base qualities are not at hand, and no much larger clone is one base apart. According to the germline V gene, CDR1 reads SGHRS and CDR2 reads YFSETQ. There are 15 amino acids in the CDR3, from cysteine to phenylalanine inclusive. Of the read, only the CDR3 DNA is kept; its 45 bases are in frame from base 1. V trim: 0 bases; J trim: 5 bases; unmatched bases: 1. Library preparation used RT-PCR. TCRdb names Illumina HiSeq 2500 as the instrument used. TCRdb passed the public sequencing reads through fastp at Q25 and MiXCR, retaining productive beta sequences. Merged by CDR3 protein, the rows form single entries marked with the most common genes and DNA. For this sample there are some 500,000 distinct CDR3 sequences; about 25% appear just once. Around 1.8% of the sample goes to the ten largest clones.

The data derive from a study of response to subunit inactivated influenza vaccine (dated by TCRdb to the late 2010s). With regard to the full study: Deep quantitative profiling of the T cell receptor repertoire was used in the study to follow responses to a trivalent subunit inactivated influenza vaccine. Results and caveats for the whole study, not just this receptor: The authors proposed that each seasonal influenza vaccination may bring in only a limited number of new T cells.

Recombination joined TRBV5-1 with TRBJ1-5, and TRBD1 aligns with 11 junction nucleotides. This clonotype was sampled from a man aged 45-60 years who received an inactivated influenza vaccine. Donor details come from another sample of the same person, matched by shared clones. Sequenced here: CD4+ T cells sorted from PBMCs, sampled roughly 5 days after vaccination. The DNA sequence is given as TGCGCCAGCAGCTTGGGGGGACAGGGGGATCAGCCCCAGCATTTT. The translation is CASSLGGQGDQPQHF.